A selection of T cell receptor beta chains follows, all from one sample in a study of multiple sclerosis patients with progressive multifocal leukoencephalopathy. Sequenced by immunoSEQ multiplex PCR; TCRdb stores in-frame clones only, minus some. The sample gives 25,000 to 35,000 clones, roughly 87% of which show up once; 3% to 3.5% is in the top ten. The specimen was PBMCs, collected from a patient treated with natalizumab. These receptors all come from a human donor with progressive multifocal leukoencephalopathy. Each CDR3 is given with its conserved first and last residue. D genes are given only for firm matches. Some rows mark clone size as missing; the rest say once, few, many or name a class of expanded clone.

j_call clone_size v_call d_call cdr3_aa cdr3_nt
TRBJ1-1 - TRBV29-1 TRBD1 CSVERQGATEAFF TGCAGCGTTGAACGACAGGGGGCGACTGAAGCTTTCTTT
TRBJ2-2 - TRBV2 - CASSKTDGELFF TGTGCCAGCAGTAAGACAGACGGGGAGCTGTTTTTT
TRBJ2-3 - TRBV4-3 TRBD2 CASSLKTSSGRAPGGTDTQYF TGCGCCAGCAGCCTGAAAACGTCTAGCGGGAGGGCCCCCGGGGGCACAGATACGCAGTATTTT
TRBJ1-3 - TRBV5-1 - CASSSGTPSSGNTIYF TGCGCCAGCAGCTCCGGGACACCGAGCTCTGGAAACACCATATATTTT
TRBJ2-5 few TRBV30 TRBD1 CAWSLRGLETQYF TGTGCCTGGAGTCTCAGGGGGTTAGAGACCCAGTACTTC
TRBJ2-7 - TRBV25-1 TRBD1 CASSSRQGTSSYEQYF TGTGCCAGCAGTTCCAGACAGGGGACGAGCTCCTACGAGCAGTACTTC
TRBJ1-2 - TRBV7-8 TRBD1 CASSLQQGVHGYTF TGTGCCAGCAGCTTACAACAGGGGGTACACGGCTACACCTTC
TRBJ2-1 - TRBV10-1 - CASWDWSSYNEQFF TGCGCCAGCTGGGACTGGAGCTCCTACAATGAGCAGTTCTTC
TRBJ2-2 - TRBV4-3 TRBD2 CASRMLAGGAGELFF TGCGCCAGCCGGATGCTAGCGGGAGGGGCCGGGGAGCTGTTTTTT
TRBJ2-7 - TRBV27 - CASSLVGRGEQYF TGTGCCAGCAGTTTAGTCGGCAGAGGGGAGCAGTACTTC
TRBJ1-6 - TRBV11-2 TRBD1 CASSRTGNSPLHF TGTGCCAGCAGTCGGACAGGAAATTCACCCCTCCACTTT
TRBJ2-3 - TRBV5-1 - CASSLASPGQDTQYF TGCGCCAGCAGCTTGGCCAGCCCGGGGCAAGATACGCAGTATTTT
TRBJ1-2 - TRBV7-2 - CASSLAGQNYGYTF TGTGCCAGCAGCTTAGCAGGACAAAACTATGGCTACACCTTC
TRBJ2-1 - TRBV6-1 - CASSEQQTPYNEQFF TGTGCCAGCAGTGAACAACAAACACCTTACAATGAGCAGTTCTTC
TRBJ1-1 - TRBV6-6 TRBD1 CASTQGQGINTEAFF TGTGCCAGCACCCAAGGACAGGGGATTAACACTGAAGCTTTCTTT
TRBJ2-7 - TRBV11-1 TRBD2 CASSRTSGDVYEQYF TGTGCCAGCAGTAGGACTAGCGGGGATGTCTACGAGCAGTACTTC
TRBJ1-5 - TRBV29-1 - CSVITVSNQPQHF TGCAGCGTGATTACAGTAAGCAATCAGCCCCAGCATTTT
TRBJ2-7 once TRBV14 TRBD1 CASSQGTGHISYEQYF TGTGCCAGCAGCCAAGGGACAGGCCACATCTCCTACGAGCAGTACTTC
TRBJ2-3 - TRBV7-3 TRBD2 CASSILSGASTDTQYF TGTGCCAGCAGCATTCTTAGCGGGGCTAGCACAGATACGCAGTATTTT
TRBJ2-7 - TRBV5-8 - CASRPAYRVYEQYF TGTGCCAGCAGGCCGGCATACAGGGTGTACGAGCAGTACTTC
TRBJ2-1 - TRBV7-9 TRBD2 CASSATSGAYNEQFF TGTGCCAGCAGCGCGACTAGCGGAGCCTACAATGAGCAGTTCTTC
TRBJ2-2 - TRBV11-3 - CASSPERANTGELFF TGTGCCAGCAGCCCCGAGAGGGCGAACACCGGGGAGCTGTTTTTT
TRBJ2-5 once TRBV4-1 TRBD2 CASSQGPGLVEETQYF TGCGCCAGCAGCCAGGGCCCGGGACTAGTGGAAGAGACCCAGTACTTC
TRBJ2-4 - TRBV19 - CASSRFTSQGFNIQYF TGTGCCAGTAGTCGATTCACCTCACAGGGATTTAACATTCAGTACTTC
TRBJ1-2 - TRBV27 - CASSFSRGSYGYTF TGTGCCAGCAGTTTTTCTAGAGGGAGCTATGGCTACACCTTC
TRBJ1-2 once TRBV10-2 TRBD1 CASSDSQGLQGAGGYTF TGCGCCAGCAGTGATTCTCAGGGTCTGCAGGGGGCGGGTGGCTACACCTTC
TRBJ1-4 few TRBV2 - CASSLRTATNEKLFF TGTGCCAGCAGTCTTCGGACGGCAACTAATGAAAAACTGTTTTTT
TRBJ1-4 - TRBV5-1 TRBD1 CASSRISVRGQEKLFF TGCGCCAGCAGCCGTATCTCGGTCAGGGGGCAAGAAAAACTGTTTTTT
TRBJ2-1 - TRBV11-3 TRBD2 CASSWTWLAVYNEQFF TGTGCCAGCAGCTGGACTTGGCTAGCGGTATACAATGAGCAGTTCTTC
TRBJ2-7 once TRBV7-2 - CASSRLGYGRGPSYEQYF TGTGCCAGCAGCCGATTAGGGTATGGGCGGGGCCCATCCTACGAGCAGTACTTC
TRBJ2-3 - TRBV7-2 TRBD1 CATQGQGSDTQYF TGTGCCACACAGGGACAGGGTTCCGATACGCAGTATTTT
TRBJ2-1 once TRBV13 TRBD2 CASSLAGGSYNEQFF TGTGCCAGCAGCTTAGCGGGAGGTTCCTACAATGAGCAGTTCTTC
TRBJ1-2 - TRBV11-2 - CASSLGGGWGYTF TGTGCCAGCAGCTTAGGTGGGGGATGGGGCTACACCTTC
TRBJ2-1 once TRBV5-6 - CASSFGNEQFF TGTGCCAGCAGCTTTGGGAATGAGCAGTTCTTC
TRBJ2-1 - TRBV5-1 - CASSLVTGWEQFF TGCGCCAGCAGCTTGGTCACAGGGTGGGAGCAGTTCTTC
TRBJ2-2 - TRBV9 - CASSVVSGELFF TGTGCCAGCAGCGTAGTTAGCGGGGAGCTGTTTTTT
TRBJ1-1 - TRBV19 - CASSKRESNTEAFF TGTGCCAGTAGTAAGCGGGAGTCGAACACTGAAGCTTTCTTT
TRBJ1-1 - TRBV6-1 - CASSRKDGNTEAFF TGTGCCAGCAGCAGAAAGGACGGGAACACTGAAGCTTTCTTT
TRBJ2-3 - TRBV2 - CASSEEGWGTDTQYF TGTGCCAGCAGTGAGGAGGGTTGGGGCACAGATACGCAGTATTTT